Detailed here is one TCR beta chain. From germline, CDR1 is SGHAT and CDR2 FQNNGV. This CDR3 region has 13 residues. The V gene end was trimmed by 5 bases and the J gene end by 12 bases; junction bases not matched to a gene: 9. The data derive from a study of blood T cell repertoires in COVID-19. Looking at the study overall: Samples of COVID-19 (acute and convalescent) were obtained from the United States, Italy and Spain.

Clones were sequenced by immunoSEQ multiplex PCR, and TCRdb holds only the in-frame ones, with some missing. The profile shows some 200,000 clones, 70% to 90% of them singletons. Input material: peripheral blood. This sequence originates from a woman aged 80 or over with acute or convalescent COVID-19. V and J are TRBV11-2 and TRBJ2-7, with 11 bases fitting TRBD2. CDR3 sequence: CASSVQLAGAGYF. The CDR3 DNA sequence: TGTGCCAGCAGCGTCCAACTAGCGGGGGCCGGGTACTTC.